This T cell receptor (beta chain) was observed in a study of cytomegalovirus exposure and HLA in healthy donors. Use of 60 Vbeta and 13 Jbeta primers characterized the PCR. Libraries were prepared by immunoSEQ multiplex PCR; TCRdb keeps only in-frame clonotypes and omits some of them. Of under 150,000 clones in the sample, roughly 62% were seen once. This clone was detected only once. The specimen was PBMCs. The TCR originated in a man younger than 45 in good health and CMV-seropositive.

The CDR3 spells CASSEWQGGNTEAFF. CDR3 coding DNA: TGCGCCAGCAGTGAGTGGCAGGGGGGGAACACTGAAGCTTTCTTT. The chain employs TRBV10-2 and TRBJ1-1; TRBD1 matches 7 bases. The CDR3 has 15 residues. Germline CDR1 is WSHSY and CDR2 is SAAADI. V trimming: 1 base; J trimming: 1 base; junction bases outside the gene matches: 3.